This TCR beta chain was identified during a study of blood T cell repertoires in COVID-19. Looking at the study overall: Italy, Spain and the United States were the sources of the convalescent and acute COVID-19 samples. The analysed material was cDNA or gDNA that came from T cells, B-cell-depleted T cells, or PBMCs.

This clone was detected once. Methods used by the authors: Reference gene primer amplification gave nucleated cell count estimates. Sequenced by immunoSEQ multiplex PCR; TCRdb stores in-frame clones only, minus some. V, J and clone size are taken as reported in that table, and D and trimming were inferred from the DNA itself. The table has over 85,000 clones, 75% to 80% seen once. The receptor's source is an elderly woman with active or convalescent COVID-19. Material: peripheral blood.

CDR3 bases: TGTGCCATCCAGGGTGGTGCTAATGAAAAACTGTTTTTT. Encoded protein: CAIQGGANEKLFF. The J gene is TRBJ1-4, the V gene TRBV10-3, with D possibly matching TRBD1 (5 bases). Germline CDR1 is ENHRY and CDR2 is SYGVKD. CDR3 length equals 13 residues. V was cut by 8 bases and J by 3 bases, with 10 bases left in between.